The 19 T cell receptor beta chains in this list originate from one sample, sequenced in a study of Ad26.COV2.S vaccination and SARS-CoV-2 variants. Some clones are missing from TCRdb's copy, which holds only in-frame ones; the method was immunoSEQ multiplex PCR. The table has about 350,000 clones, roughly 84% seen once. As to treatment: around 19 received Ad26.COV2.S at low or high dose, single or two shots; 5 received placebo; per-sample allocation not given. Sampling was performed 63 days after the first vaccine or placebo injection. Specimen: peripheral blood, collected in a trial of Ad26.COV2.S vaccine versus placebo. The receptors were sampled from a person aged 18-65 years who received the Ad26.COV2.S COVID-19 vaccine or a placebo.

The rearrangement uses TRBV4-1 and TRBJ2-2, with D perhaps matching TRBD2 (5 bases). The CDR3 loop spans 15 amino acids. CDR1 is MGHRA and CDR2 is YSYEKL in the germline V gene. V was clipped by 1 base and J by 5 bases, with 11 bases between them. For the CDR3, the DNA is TGCGCCAGCAGCCAAGTCGGGATAGGAACCGGGGAGCTGTTTTTT. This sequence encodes CASSQVGIGTGELFF.

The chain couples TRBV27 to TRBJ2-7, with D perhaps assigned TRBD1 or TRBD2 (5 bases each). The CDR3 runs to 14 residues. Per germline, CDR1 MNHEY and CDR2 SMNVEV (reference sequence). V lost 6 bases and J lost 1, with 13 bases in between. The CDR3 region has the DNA TGTGCCAGCAGCGCCCGGGACGGATCCTACGAGCAGTACTTC. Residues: CASSARDGSYEQYF.

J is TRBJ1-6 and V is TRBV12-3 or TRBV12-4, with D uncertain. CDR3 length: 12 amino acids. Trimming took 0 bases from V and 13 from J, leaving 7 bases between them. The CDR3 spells CASSLAQSPLHF. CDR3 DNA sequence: TGTGCCAGCAGTTTAGCCCAATCCCCCCTCCACTTT.

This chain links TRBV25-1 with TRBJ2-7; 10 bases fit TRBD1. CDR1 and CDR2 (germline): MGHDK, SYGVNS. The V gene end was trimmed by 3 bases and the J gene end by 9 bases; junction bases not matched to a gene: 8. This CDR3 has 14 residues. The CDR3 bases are TGTGCCAGCAGTGAGCCTCCCGGACAGGGGGGGCAGTACTTC. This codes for CASSEPPGQGGQYF.

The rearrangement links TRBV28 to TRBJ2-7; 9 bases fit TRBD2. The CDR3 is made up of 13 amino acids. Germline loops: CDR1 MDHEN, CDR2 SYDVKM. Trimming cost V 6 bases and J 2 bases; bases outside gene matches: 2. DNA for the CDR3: TGTGCCAGCAGGGCTAGCGGGACCTACGAGCAGTACTTC. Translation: CASRASGTYEQYF.

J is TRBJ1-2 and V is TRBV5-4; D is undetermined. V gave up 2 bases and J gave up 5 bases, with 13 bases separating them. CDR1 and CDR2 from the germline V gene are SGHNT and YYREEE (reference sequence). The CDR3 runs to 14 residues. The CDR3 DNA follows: TGTGCCAGCAGCTTAGAAGGGAGGGTGTATGGCTACACCTTC. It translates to CASSLEGRVYGYTF.

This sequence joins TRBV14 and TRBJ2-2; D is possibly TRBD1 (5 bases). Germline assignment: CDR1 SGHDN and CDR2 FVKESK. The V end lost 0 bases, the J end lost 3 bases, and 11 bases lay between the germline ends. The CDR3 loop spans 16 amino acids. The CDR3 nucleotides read TGTGCCAGCAGCCAAGAATACAGGAGAGACACCGGGGAGCTGTTTTTT. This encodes CASSQEYRRDTGELFF.

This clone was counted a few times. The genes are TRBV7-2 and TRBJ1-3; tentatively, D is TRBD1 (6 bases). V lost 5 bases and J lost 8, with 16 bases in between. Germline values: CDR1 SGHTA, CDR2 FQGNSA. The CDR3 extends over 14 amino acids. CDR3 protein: CASSPGTNLDTIYF. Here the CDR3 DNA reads TGTGCCAGCAGCCCAGGGACAAATTTAGACACCATATATTTT.

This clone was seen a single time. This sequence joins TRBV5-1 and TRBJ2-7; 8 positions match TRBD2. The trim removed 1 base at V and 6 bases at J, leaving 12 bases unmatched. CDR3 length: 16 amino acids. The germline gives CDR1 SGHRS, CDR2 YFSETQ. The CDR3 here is CASSLLTSGIWGEQYF. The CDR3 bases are TGCGCCAGCAGCTTGTTAACTAGCGGCATCTGGGGCGAGCAGTACTTC.

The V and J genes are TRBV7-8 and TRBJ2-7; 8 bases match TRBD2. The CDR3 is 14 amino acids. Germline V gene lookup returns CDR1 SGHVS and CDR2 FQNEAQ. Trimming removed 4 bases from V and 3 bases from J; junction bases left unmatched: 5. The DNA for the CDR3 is TGTGCCAGCAGCTATAGCGGGGCCCTCTACGAGCAGTACTTC. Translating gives CASSYSGALYEQYF.

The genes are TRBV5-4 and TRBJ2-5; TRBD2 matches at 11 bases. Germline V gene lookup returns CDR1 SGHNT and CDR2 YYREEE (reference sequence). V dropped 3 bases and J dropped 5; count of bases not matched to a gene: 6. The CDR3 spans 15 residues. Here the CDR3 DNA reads TGTGCCAGCAGCTCGACTAGCGGGGCTAGCGAGACCCAGTACTTC. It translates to CASSSTSGASETQYF.

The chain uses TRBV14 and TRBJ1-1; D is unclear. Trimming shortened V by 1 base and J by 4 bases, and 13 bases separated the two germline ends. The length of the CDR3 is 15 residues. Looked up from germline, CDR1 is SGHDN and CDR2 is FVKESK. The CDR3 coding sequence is TGTGCCAGCAGCCAAGGGCCGGGTTTGGGCACTGAAGCTTTCTTT. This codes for CASSQGPGLGTEAFF.

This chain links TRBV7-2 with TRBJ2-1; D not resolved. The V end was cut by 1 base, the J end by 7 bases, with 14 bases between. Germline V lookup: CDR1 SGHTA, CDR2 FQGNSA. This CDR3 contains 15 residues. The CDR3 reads CASSLVGFPWNEQFF. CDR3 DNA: TGTGCCAGCAGCTTAGTGGGTTTTCCGTGGAATGAGCAGTTCTTC.

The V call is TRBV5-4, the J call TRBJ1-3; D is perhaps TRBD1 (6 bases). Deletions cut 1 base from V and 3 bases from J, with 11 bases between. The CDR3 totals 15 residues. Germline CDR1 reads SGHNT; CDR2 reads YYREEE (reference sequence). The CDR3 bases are TGTGCCAGCAGCTTGCGGGGGGCGCTTGGAAACACCATATATTTT. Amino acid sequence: CASSLRGALGNTIYF.

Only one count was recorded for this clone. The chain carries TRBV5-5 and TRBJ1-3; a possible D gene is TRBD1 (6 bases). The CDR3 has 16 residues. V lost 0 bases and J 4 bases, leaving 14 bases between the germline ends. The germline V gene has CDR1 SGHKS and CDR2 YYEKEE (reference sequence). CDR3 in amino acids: CASSLVWGAPGNTIYF. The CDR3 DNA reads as TGTGCCAGCAGCTTGGTCTGGGGGGCGCCCGGAAACACCATATATTTT.

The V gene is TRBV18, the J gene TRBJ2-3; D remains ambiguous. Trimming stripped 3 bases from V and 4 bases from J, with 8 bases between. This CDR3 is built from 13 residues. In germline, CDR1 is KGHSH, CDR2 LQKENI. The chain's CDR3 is CASSPLRADTQYF. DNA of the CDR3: TGTGCCAGCTCACCCTTAAGGGCAGATACGCAGTATTTT.

CDR3 bases: TGTGCCAGCAGTGAAATAGAAAAACAAAAGCTTTTCTTT. Amino acid sequence: CASSEIEKQKLFF. The V and J genes are TRBV2 and TRBJ1-1; D gene uncertain. The CDR3 consists of 13 residues. The V gene lost 2 bases and the J gene lost 13 bases, with 17 bases spanning the gap. Germline values: CDR1 SNHLY, CDR2 FYNNEI.

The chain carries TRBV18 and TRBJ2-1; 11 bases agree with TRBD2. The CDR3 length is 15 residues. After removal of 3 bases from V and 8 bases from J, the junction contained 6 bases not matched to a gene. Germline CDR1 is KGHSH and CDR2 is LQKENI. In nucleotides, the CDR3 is TGTGCCAGCTCACCTCTCGGGACTAGCGGCCATGAGCAGTTCTTC. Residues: CASSPLGTSGHEQFF.

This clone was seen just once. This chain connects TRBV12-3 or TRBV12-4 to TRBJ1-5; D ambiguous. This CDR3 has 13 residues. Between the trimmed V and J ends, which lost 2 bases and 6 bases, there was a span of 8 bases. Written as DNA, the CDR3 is TGTGCCAGCAGTTTAAGGGCTGGTCAGCCCCAGCATTTT. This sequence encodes CASSLRAGQPQHF.